This T cell receptor beta chain was identified in a study of shared clonotypes between healthy human individuals. The CDR3 is 14 amino acids. Germline values: CDR1 SEHNR, CDR2 FQNEAQ (reference sequence). Trimming took 1 base from V and 7 from J; bases not matched to a gene: 4. For this clone: A much bigger clone sits one base away, suggesting this may be a read error.

The material for each subset, its genomic DNA, was split evenly across several immunoSEQ plates. Sequencing on ten immunoSEQ deep assay plates was performed for unsorted PBMC DNA. Generated by immunoSEQ multiplex PCR, the TCRdb table keeps only in-frame clones and is missing some. Of about 490,000 clones listed, 75% to 85% are singletons. The clonotype originates from a woman in her forties in good health. Some clones in this sample may be carry-over from other donors' samples. The sequenced material came from PBMCs. This chain uses TRBV7-9 with TRBJ2-5, with 9 nucleotides matching TRBD2. CDR3 loop: CASSLGPAGGTQYF. As DNA, the CDR3 is TGTGCCAGCAGCTTAGGGCCAGCGGGAGGGACCCAGTACTTC.